This T cell receptor (beta chain) is drawn from a study of neurological immune-mediated disorders. V was trimmed by 4 bases and J by 5 bases, leaving 13 bases between them. The CDR3 totals 14 residues. The germline V gene has CDR1 SGHRS and CDR2 YFSETQ. 5'RACE generated cDNA with 10-nucleotide random UMIs. From 15-18 subjects, over 180 million TCR-beta sequences were obtained in each sequencing run. MiXCR, applied by TCRdb to the 5' RACE reads, yields one record per CDR3 protein. The repertoire holds tens of thousands of distinct CDR3 sequences, with about 10% as singletons. Study-wide findings and caveats: Expansion of TCR clones was greatest in HTLV-1-associated myelopathy and smallest in multiple sclerosis, where it fell below that of healthy controls.

At least ten counts were recorded for this clonotype. The antigen is unknown. The time point is: longitudinal time-point 1 (baseline). Unsorted libraries were generated from 2 million PBMCs. These cells had been stored in RNAlater at -80 C. V gene TRBV5-1 combines with J gene TRBJ2-1; D unresolved. This TCR derives from a male donor with HTLV-1-associated myelopathy (HAM/TSP). The sequenced material came from PBMCs. The CDR3 reads CASSPPAVNNEQFF. In DNA form, the CDR3 reads TGCGCCAGCAGCCCTCCTGCGGTAAACAATGAGCAGTTCTTC.